The 19 T cell receptor beta chains below come from one sample, sequenced in a study of T-cell reconstitution after alpha-beta-depleted transplantation in children. The TCRbeta library incorporated unique molecular identifiers. TCRdb re-analysed the PCR reads in MiXCR, keeping a single row per CDR3 protein. Here the sample spans some 520,000 distinct CDR3 sequences, around a third being singletons. This material consisted of PBMCs from the stem cell graft donor, taken from the stem cell graft. All receptors derive from a human donor who donated a stem cell graft to a child with aplastic anemia.

The rearrangement joins TRBV7-2 to TRBJ1-1; no clear D. There are 13 residues in the CDR3. Germline assignment: CDR1 SGHTA and CDR2 FQGNSA. Trimming removed 0 bases from V and 6 bases from J, with 8 bases in between. CDR3: CASSLAVGAEAFF. The CDR3 nucleotides read TGTGCCAGCAGCTTAGCGGTCGGGGCTGAAGCTTTCTTT.

This clonotype has more than one count but fewer than ten. The chain links TRBV25-1 to TRBJ1-2; no reliable D call. V was shortened by 3 bases and J by 6 bases, with 17 bases between the two germline ends. This CDR3 region has 15 residues. Germline V lookup: CDR1 MGHDK, CDR2 SYGVNS. In DNA, the CDR3 is TGTGCCAGCAGTGAGCCTACAGCTTTACGGGATGGCTACACCTTC. Its protein is CASSEPTALRDGYTF.

V usage is TRBV24-1 and J usage is TRBJ2-1; TRBD2 matches at 7 bases. Germline trimming cut 6 bases from V and 4 bases from J; bases unmatched to any gene: 20. Germline loops: CDR1 KGHDR, CDR2 SFDVKD. The CDR3 is 19 amino acids. CDR3 nucleotides: TGTGCCACCAGTTCGTACGGATTCTCGGGCGGGAGTAGGTACAATGAGCAGTTCTTC. Translation gives CATSSYGFSGGSRYNEQFF.

This clonotype is a singleton in its sample. CDR3 DNA: TGTGCCAGCAGCCATGGGCGGTTATCTGAAGCTTTCTTT. Translated: CASSHGRLSEAFF. This chain uses TRBV14 with TRBJ1-1; D remains ambiguous. This CDR3 comprises 13 residues. Germline CDR1 SGHDN, CDR2 FVKESK. The V and J ends lost 3 bases and 6 bases respectively, with 11 bases between them.

This clonotype was seen a handful of times. The rearrangement uses TRBV6-1 and TRBJ2-1; a weak D match, TRBD2 (6 bases). Germline-derived CDR1 and CDR2 are MNHNS and SASEGT. The CDR3 covers 13 residues. Trimming shortened V by 8 bases and J by 6 bases, and 14 bases separated the two germline ends. CDR3: CASGSLGGNEQFF. CDR3 DNA sequence: TGTGCCAGCGGGTCCCTGGGGGGCAATGAGCAGTTCTTC.

This clonotype was found a few times. This chain links TRBV12-5 with TRBJ2-1; D not resolved. The CDR3 runs to 16 residues. Germline V gene lookup returns CDR1 LGHNT and CDR2 FRNRAP. Between the trimmed V and J ends, which lost 1 base and 0 bases, there was a span of 10 bases. CDR3 amino acids: CASGLEVGYSYNEQFF. The CDR3 DNA is TGTGCTAGTGGTTTGGAAGTGGGGTACTCCTACAATGAGCAGTTCTTC.

This clonotype appeared once. The chain uses TRBV12-5 and TRBJ1-5, with D possibly TRBD1 on 6 matching bases. The ends were cut back, 5 bases at V and 3 bases at J, with 14 bases in the middle. The CDR3 runs 15 residues. From germline, CDR1 is LGHNT and CDR2 FRNRAP. CDR3 bases: TGTGCTAGTGGTCTCGGGGGGGCGAACAATCAGCCCCAGCATTTT. It codes for CASGLGGANNQPQHF.

The J gene is TRBJ2-3, the V gene TRBV2, with TRBD2 matching over 8 bases. The CDR3 totals 14 residues. Germline-derived CDR1 and CDR2 are SNHLY and FYNNEI. The trim removed 4 bases at V and 6 bases at J, leaving 6 bases unmatched. CDR3 residues: CASSALAGTDTQYF. CDR3 DNA: TGTGCCAGCAGTGCTTTAGCGGGGACTGATACGCAGTATTTT.

The sample holds a few counts of this clonotype. The chain couples TRBV27 to TRBJ2-7; D not certain. The CDR3 loop spans 14 amino acids. CDR1 MNHEY and CDR2 SMNVEV come from the germline V gene (reference sequence). V was clipped by 3 bases and J by 1 base, with 10 bases between them. The CDR3 spells CASSLLGISYEQYF. The CDR3 DNA follows: TGTGCCAGCAGTTTGTTGGGGATATCCTACGAGCAGTACTTC.

This clonotype occurred a few times. V gene TRBV12-3 or TRBV12-4 combines with J gene TRBJ2-7; 8 positions agree with TRBD1. This CDR3 is built from 14 residues. With V trimmed by 5 bases and J by 7 bases, 10 bases remained unmatched. Here the CDR3 reads CASSPGTGRREQYF. The CDR3, as DNA: TGTGCCAGCAGTCCCGGGACAGGCCGTCGAGAGCAGTACTTC.

This clonotype was seen more than once but under ten times. V is TRBV9 and J is TRBJ2-7; TRBD2 matches 9 bases. V gave up 0 bases and J gave up 6 bases; unmatched junction bases: 7. The germline V gene encodes CDR1 SGDLS and CDR2 YYNGEE. CDR3 length: 15 residues. The CDR3 spells CASSVGSSGISEQYF. CDR3 DNA sequence: TGTGCCAGCAGCGTAGGCTCTAGCGGGATTTCCGAGCAGTACTTC. Complete variable domain (other parts from reference TRBV9 and TRBJ2-7): DSGVTQTPKHLITATGQRVTLRCSPRSGDLSVYWYQQSLDQGLQFLIQYYNGEERAKGNILERFSAQQFPDLHSELNLSSLELGDSALYFCASSVGSSGISEQYFGPGTRLTVT.

This clonotype was counted between two and nine times. The V call is TRBV15, the J call TRBJ2-7; TRBD1 matches at 12 bases. Germline-derived CDR1 and CDR2 are LNHNV and YYDKDF (reference sequence). This CDR3 is built from 15 residues. The V gene end was trimmed by 4 bases and the J gene end by 6 bases; junction bases not matched to a gene: 7. The DNA for the CDR3 is TGTGCCACCAGCACCACCCGGGACAGGGGGCCCGAGCAGTACTTC. As protein: CATSTTRDRGPEQYF.

The rearrangement links TRBV6-5 to TRBJ1-1; D call uncertain. CDR1 and CDR2 (germline): MNHEY, SVGAGI. The CDR3 length is 16 residues. V was shortened by 0 bases and J by 0 bases, with 11 bases between the two germline ends. CDR3 DNA: TGTGCCAGCAGTTACTCGTACAGCAACATGAACACTGAAGCTTTCTTT. It translates to CASSYSYSNMNTEAFF.

The rearrangement joins TRBV28 to TRBJ2-3, with 8 bases that match TRBD2. This CDR3 is built from 15 residues. Germline CDR1 MDHEN, CDR2 SYDVKM. The ends lost 6 bases at V and 4 bases at J; junction bases unmatched: 9. CDR3 residues: CASSPSGGRSDTQYF. In DNA, the CDR3 is TGTGCCAGCAGCCCCTCGGGCGGGAGGTCAGATACGCAGTATTTT. The full variable domain, with the rest looked up from reference TRBV28 and TRBJ2-3, is DVKVTQSSRYLVKRTGEKVFLECVQDMDHENMFWYRQDPGLGLRLIYFSYDVKMKEKGDIPEGYSVSREKKERFSLILESASTNQTSMYLCASSPSGGRSDTQYFGPGTRLTVL.

This chain joins TRBV29-1 and TRBJ2-3; maybe TRBD1 (6 bases). This CDR3 is built from 13 residues. Germline assignment: CDR1 SQVTM and CDR2 ANQGSEA. The ends were cut back, 5 bases at V and 4 bases at J, with 13 bases in the middle. CDR3 sequence: CSVNIQGSDTQYF. The CDR3 DNA follows: TGCAGCGTTAATATACAGGGTTCAGATACGCAGTATTTT.

This clonotype was seen once. The genes are TRBV15 and TRBJ2-5; possibly TRBD2 for D (5 bases). The CDR3 is 13 amino acids. V gave up 5 bases and J gave up 5 bases, with 12 bases separating them. From germline, CDR1 is LNHNV and CDR2 YYDKDF (reference sequence). CDR3 region: CATSERSRETQYF. The CDR3 coding sequence is TGTGCCACCAGCGAGCGGTCGCGGGAGACCCAGTACTTC.

The CDR3 loop reads CAWSTAMTGALYNEQFF. For the CDR3, the DNA is TGTGCCTGGAGTACCGCAATGACAGGGGCGCTATACAATGAGCAGTTCTTC. This chain links TRBV30 with TRBJ2-1; 8 bases are a match to TRBD1. Per germline, CDR1 GTSNPN and CDR2 SVGIG (reference sequence). CDR3 length: 17 residues. V lost 2 bases, J lost 4 bases, and 13 bases stayed unmatched.

V gene TRBV28 combines with J gene TRBJ2-7; D possibly corresponds to TRBD2 (6 bases). CDR1 MDHEN and CDR2 SYDVKM come from the germline V gene. V was clipped by 2 bases and J by 9 bases, with 11 bases between them. The CDR3 length is 12 residues. The CDR3 reads CASSLPKEGQYF. Written as DNA, the CDR3 is TGTGCCAGCAGTTTACCCAAGGAGGGGCAGTACTTC. Complete variable domain (other parts from reference TRBV28 and TRBJ2-7): DVKVTQSSRYLVKRTGEKVFLECVQDMDHENMFWYRQDPGLGLRLIYFSYDVKMKEKGDIPEGYSVSREKKERFSLILESASTNQTSMYLCASSLPKEGQYFGPGTRLTVT.

The chain carries TRBV5-1 and TRBJ2-1; 11 bases line up with TRBD2. This CDR3 contains 16 residues. The germline V gene has CDR1 SGHRS and CDR2 YFSETQ. V gave up 4 bases and J gave up 3 bases; unmatched junction bases: 6. In DNA, the CDR3 is TGCGCCAGCAGCGTGACTAGCGGGGCCAACTACAATGAGCAGTTCTTC. This translates into CASSVTSGANYNEQFF.